One sample yielded the 18 T cell receptor beta chains listed below, sequenced in a study of blood T cell repertoires in COVID-19. Measured with immunoSEQ multiplex PCR; TCRdb has only the in-frame clones, and not every one. The sample lists about 73,000 clones, 82% occurring once. The material sequenced was peripheral blood. Receptors were obtained from a woman aged 55-75 years with acute or convalescent COVID-19.

J is TRBJ1-5 and V is TRBV18; 8 bases match TRBD1. CDR1 and CDR2 from the germline V gene are KGHSH and LQKENI. CDR3 length: 14 amino acids. The trim removed 5 bases at V and 4 bases at J, leaving 4 bases unmatched. CDR3 in amino acids: CASSGTGPNQPQHF. CDR3 nucleotide sequence: TGTGCCAGCTCAGGGACAGGTCCTAATCAGCCCCAGCATTTT. Supplemented by reference TRBV18 and TRBJ1-5, the full variable domain reads NAGVMQNPRHLVRRRGQEARLRCSPMKGHSHVYWYRQLPEEGLKFMVYLQKENIIDESGMPKERFSAEFPKEGPSILRIQQVVRGDSAAYFCASSGTGPNQPQHFGDGTRLSIL.

The chain uses TRBV7-8 and TRBJ1-2, with 7 bases that match TRBD1. The CDR3 covers 15 residues. V was clipped by 6 bases and J by 4 bases; unmatched bases: 11. Germline CDR1 reads SGHVS; CDR2 reads FQNEAQ. In nucleotides, the CDR3 is TGTGCCAGCAGGGTTTTAAGGACAGGAACCTATGGCTACACCTTC. Its translation: CASRVLRTGTYGYTF.

The CDR3 sequence is CASSYTHTGVGQPQHF. CDR3 DNA: TGTGCCAGCAGTTACACCCACACAGGCGTGGGTCAGCCCCAGCATTTT. The V call is TRBV6-6, the J call TRBJ1-5; possibly TRBD1 for D (5 bases). This CDR3 region has 16 residues. V was trimmed by 2 bases and J by 6 bases, leaving 17 bases between them. Germline CDR1 reads MNHNY; CDR2 reads SVGAGI (reference sequence).

This clone showed up just a few times. The genes are TRBV18 and TRBJ2-7, with 8 nucleotides matching TRBD2. Looked up from germline, CDR1 is KGHSH and CDR2 is LQKENI. CDR3 length: 16 amino acids. J gave up 7 bases and V 0 bases, and 11 bases lay outside the gene matches. Here the CDR3 reads CASSPPTSGRLGEQYF. Written as DNA, the CDR3 is TGTGCCAGCTCACCACCAACAAGCGGGAGACTAGGAGAGCAGTACTTC.

V and J are TRBV28 and TRBJ2-4, with a tentative D call TRBD2 (5 bases). CDR3 length equals 14 residues. In germline, CDR1 is MDHEN, CDR2 SYDVKM. V was shortened by 3 bases and J by 7 bases, with 13 bases between the two germline ends. The CDR3 nucleotides are TGTGCCAGCAGTTTCTCGGGGATGGGTAACATTCAGTACTTC. Translated, it gives CASSFSGMGNIQYF.

This chain connects TRBV2 to TRBJ1-5; D is ambiguous. The V end lost 8 bases, the J end lost 3 bases, and 11 bases lay between the germline ends. The CDR3 is made up of 13 amino acids. CDR1 SNHLY and CDR2 FYNNEI come from the germline V gene. The CDR3: CASHQVNNQPQHF. As DNA, the CDR3 is TGTGCCAGCCACCAGGTGAACAATCAGCCCCAGCATTTT.

The chain links TRBV19 to TRBJ2-3; D unclear. The V gene lost 8 bases and the J gene lost 2 bases, with 14 bases spanning the gap. CDR3 length: 14 amino acids. Per germline, CDR1 LNHDA and CDR2 SQIVND (reference sequence). CDR3 loop: CASRTEADTDTQYF. DNA for the CDR3: TGTGCCAGTCGTACAGAGGCCGACACAGATACGCAGTATTTT.

The J gene is TRBJ1-4, the V gene TRBV28; D unresolved. The CDR3 contains 14 residues. V was pared by 4 bases and J by 1 base, with 7 bases between. CDR1 and CDR2 (germline): MDHEN, SYDVKM. The CDR3 loop is CASSSGGTNEKLFF. In nucleotides, the CDR3 is TGTGCCAGCAGTTCAGGAGGAACTAATGAAAAACTGTTTTTT.

V is TRBV6-5 and J is TRBJ2-7; D unresolved. Trimming cost V 0 bases and J 5 bases, with 14 bases left between them. Per germline, CDR1 MNHEY and CDR2 SVGAGI. The CDR3 is 15 amino acids. The CDR3 region is CASSYSPGLNHEQYF. CDR3 coding DNA: TGTGCCAGCAGTTACTCCCCCGGGTTGAACCACGAGCAGTACTTC.

A few counts support this clone. The J gene is TRBJ2-5, the V gene TRBV4-2; 12 bases are shared with TRBD2. With V trimmed by 4 bases and J by 3 bases, 0 bases remained unmatched. The germline gives CDR1 LGHNA, CDR2 YNFKEQ. The CDR3 contains 14 residues. CDR3 sequence (DNA): TGTGCCAGCAGCCGGACTAGCGGGGAAGAGACCCAGTACTTC. Protein: CASSRTSGEETQYF.

This sequence joins TRBV12-3 or TRBV12-4 and TRBJ1-2, with D maybe TRBD1 (5 bases). The CDR3 has 12 amino acids. V was cut by 2 bases and J by 5 bases, with 6 bases left in between. Here the CDR3 DNA reads TGTGCCAGCAGTTTACAGGGTTATGGCTACACCTTC. It codes for CASSLQGYGYTF.

V gene TRBV7-9 combines with J gene TRBJ1-1; no reliable D call. The CDR3 consists of 13 residues. Germline CDR1 is SEHNR and CDR2 is FQNEAQ (reference sequence). V was clipped by 0 bases and J by 1 base, with 3 bases between them. The CDR3 sequence: CASSLARNTEAFF. In nucleotides, the CDR3 is TGTGCCAGCAGCTTAGCGAGGAACACTGAAGCTTTCTTT.

This clone has just a few counts. V usage is TRBV6-1 and J usage is TRBJ1-1; 7 bases align to TRBD1. This CDR3 has 17 residues. With 0 bases clipped from V and 3 bases from J, the junction kept 10 bases outside the gene matches. Per germline, CDR1 MNHNS and CDR2 SASEGT. For the CDR3, the DNA is TGTGCCAGCAGTGAAGCGGGTATGAGGACAGGCCACACTGAAGCTTTCTTT. As protein: CASSEAGMRTGHTEAFF.

The chain uses TRBV7-3 and TRBJ2-7; 11 nucleotides match TRBD1. After removal of 5 bases from V and 6 bases from J, the junction contained 3 bases not matched to a gene. This CDR3 has 13 residues. Germline loops: CDR1 SGHTA, CDR2 FQGTGA. Here the CDR3 DNA reads TGTGCCAGCAGCCCGGGGACAGGGGGCGAGCAGTACTTC. Its protein is CASSPGTGGEQYF.

This rearrangement joins TRBV7-9 to TRBJ1-2; D remains unclear. Germline V gives CDR1 SEHNR, CDR2 FQNEAQ (reference sequence). V lost 5 bases, J lost 8 bases, and 12 bases lay in between. CDR3 length: 12 residues. CDR3 in amino acids: CASSPEVGGYTF. CDR3 coding DNA: TGTGCCAGCAGCCCAGAAGTGGGCGGCTACACCTTC.

The gene calls are TRBV5-6 and TRBJ1-2; 10 bases match TRBD1. Germline V lookup: CDR1 SGHDT, CDR2 YYEEEE. The trim removed 0 bases at V and 4 bases at J, leaving 3 bases unmatched. This CDR3 comprises 15 residues. As DNA, the CDR3 is TGTGCCAGCAGCTTGGCGGACAGGGGGTCCTATGGCTACACCTTC. The encoded protein is CASSLADRGSYGYTF.

Only a few counts were recorded for this clone. The chain is built from TRBV5-4 and TRBJ1-2; D may be TRBD1 (5 bases). This CDR3 region has 12 residues. Germline-derived CDR1 and CDR2 are SGHNT and YYREEE (reference sequence). V was cut by 4 bases and J by 4 bases, with 8 bases left in between. In DNA form, the CDR3 reads TGTGCCAGCAGCCGGCAGGGCTATGGCTACACCTTC. It encodes CASSRQGYGYTF.

The chain employs TRBV9 and TRBJ1-6; D is perhaps TRBD1 (6 bases). Germline values: CDR1 SGDLS, CDR2 YYNGEE. V shed 4 bases and J shed 7 bases, with 12 bases lying between them. The CDR3 totals 14 residues. The CDR3 reads CASSSRQENSPLHF. CDR3 DNA sequence: TGTGCCAGCAGCTCCCGACAGGAGAATTCACCCCTCCACTTT.